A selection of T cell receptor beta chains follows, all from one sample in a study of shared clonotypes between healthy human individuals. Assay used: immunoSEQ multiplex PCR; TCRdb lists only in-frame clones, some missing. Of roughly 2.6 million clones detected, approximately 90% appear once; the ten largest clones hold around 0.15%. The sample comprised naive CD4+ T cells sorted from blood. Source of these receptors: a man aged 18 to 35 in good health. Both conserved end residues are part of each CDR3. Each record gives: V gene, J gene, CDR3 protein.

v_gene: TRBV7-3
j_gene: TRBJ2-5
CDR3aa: CASSRGSGPWQETQYF

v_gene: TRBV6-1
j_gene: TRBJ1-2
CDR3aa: CASSDRDRDGYTF

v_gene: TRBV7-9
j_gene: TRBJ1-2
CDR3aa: CASSLDRVLKGGYTF

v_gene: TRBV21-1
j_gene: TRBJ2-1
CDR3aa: CASSTSGRGLAGGPYNEQFF

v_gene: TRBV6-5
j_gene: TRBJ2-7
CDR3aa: CASSYSGTGPYEQYF

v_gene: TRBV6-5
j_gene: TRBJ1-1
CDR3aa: CASTRAGGRTEAFF

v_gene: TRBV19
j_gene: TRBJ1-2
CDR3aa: CASSASFTGYGYTF

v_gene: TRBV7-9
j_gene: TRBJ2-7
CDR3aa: CASSPGGSKYEQYF

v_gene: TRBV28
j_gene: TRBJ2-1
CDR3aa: CASSTLGQGAVNEQFF

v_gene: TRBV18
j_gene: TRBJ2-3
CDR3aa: CASSPNPSRLPQYF

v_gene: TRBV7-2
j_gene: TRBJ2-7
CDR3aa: CASSFFSGSEQYF

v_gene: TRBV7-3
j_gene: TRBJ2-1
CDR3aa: CASRDADNEQFF

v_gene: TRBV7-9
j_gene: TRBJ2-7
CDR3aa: CAAGGDRGGEQYF

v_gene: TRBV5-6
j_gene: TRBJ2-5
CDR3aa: CASSHPTGPVPQYF

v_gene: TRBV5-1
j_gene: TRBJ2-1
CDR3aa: CASNPGQGGYNEQFF

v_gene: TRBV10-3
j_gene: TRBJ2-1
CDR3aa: CAISASSGSYNEQFF

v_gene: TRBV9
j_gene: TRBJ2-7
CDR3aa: CASSKTGQAKVYEQYF

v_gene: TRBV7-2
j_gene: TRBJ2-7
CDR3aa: CASSLAGPNEQYF

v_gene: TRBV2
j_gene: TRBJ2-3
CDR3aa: CASIDGAQSGRWADTQYF

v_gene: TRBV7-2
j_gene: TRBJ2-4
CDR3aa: CASSSSVMSKNIQYF

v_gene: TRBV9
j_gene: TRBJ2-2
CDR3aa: CASSVGQGTTTGELFF

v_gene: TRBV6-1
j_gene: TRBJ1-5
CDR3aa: CASSEGIAQGVPQHF

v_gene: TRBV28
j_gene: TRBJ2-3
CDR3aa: CASTEGGGTDTQYF

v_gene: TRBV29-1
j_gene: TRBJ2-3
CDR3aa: CSVEEAGGPRGTQYF

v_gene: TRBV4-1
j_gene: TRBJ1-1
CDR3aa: CASSQPDQGARGAFF

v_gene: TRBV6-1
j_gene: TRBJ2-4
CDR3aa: CASDGLAENIQYF

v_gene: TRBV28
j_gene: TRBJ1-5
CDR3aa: CASGRGYQPQHF

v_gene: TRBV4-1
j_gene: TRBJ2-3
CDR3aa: CASSQHRQGALWDTQYF